This entry describes one TCR beta chain. The V segment lost 2 bases and the J segment 9 bases; nucleotides outside the gene matches: 5. The CDR3 runs 15 residues. Per the germline V gene, CDR1 is MNHEY and CDR2 is SVGEGT. This specimen comes from a study of blood T cell repertoires in COVID-19. Turning to the study itself: Samples taken during acute and convalescent COVID-19 were collected in the United States, Italy and Spain. From T cells, B-cell-depleted T cells, or PBMCs came the material, which was cDNA or gDNA.

Using immunoSEQ multiplex PCR, the repertoire was profiled, and TCRdb retains in-frame clones only, with some absent. The sample carries 130,000 or so clones, about 91% recorded once. The sequencing input was peripheral blood. The V gene is TRBV6-2 or TRBV6-3, the J gene TRBJ1-6, with 9 bases aligning to TRBD1. The sequence derives from a woman in her sixties or seventies with acute or convalescent COVID-19. CDR3 sequence reads: CASSYEQGASSPLHF. The DNA of the CDR3 is TGTGCCAGCAGTTACGAACAGGGGGCTAGTTCACCCCTCCACTTT.